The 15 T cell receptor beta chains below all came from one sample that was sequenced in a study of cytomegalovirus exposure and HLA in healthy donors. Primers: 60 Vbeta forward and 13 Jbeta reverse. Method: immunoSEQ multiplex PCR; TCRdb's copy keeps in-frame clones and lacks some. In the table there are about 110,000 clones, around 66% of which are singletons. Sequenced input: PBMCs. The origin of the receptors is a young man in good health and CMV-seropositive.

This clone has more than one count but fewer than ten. The DNA of the CDR3 is TGTGCCAGCAGCTTTCCGACTAGCGGGGAGGGGGATGAGCAGTTCTTC. It yields the protein CASSFPTSGEGDEQFF. V usage is TRBV5-4 and J usage is TRBJ2-1; 11 bases are a match to TRBD2. This CDR3 has 16 residues. CDR1 SGHNT and CDR2 YYREEE come from the germline V gene (reference sequence). The junction had 9 bases not matched to a gene; V was cut back by 2 bases and J by 8 bases.

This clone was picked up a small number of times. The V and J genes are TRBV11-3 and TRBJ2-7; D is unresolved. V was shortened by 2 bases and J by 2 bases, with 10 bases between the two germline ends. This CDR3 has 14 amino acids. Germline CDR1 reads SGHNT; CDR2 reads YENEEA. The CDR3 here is CASSLTRPTYEQYF. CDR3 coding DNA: TGTGCCAGCAGCTTAACGCGGCCCACCTACGAGCAGTACTTC.

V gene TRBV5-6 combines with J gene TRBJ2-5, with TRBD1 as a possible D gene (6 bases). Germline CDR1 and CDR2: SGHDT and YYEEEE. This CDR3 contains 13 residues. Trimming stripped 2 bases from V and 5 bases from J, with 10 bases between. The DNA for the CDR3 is TGTGCCAGCAGCTTTCAGGGGTGGGAGACCCAGTACTTC. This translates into CASSFQGWETQYF.

In DNA form, the CDR3 reads TGTGCCAGCAGTCCAACGGGCGGGGGGGCTGTTGAGCAGTTCTTC. Amino acids: CASSPTGGGAVEQFF. The chain uses TRBV6-5 and TRBJ2-1, with 9 nucleotides matching TRBD2. The V gene's germline CDR1 is MNHEY and CDR2 SVGAGI. CDR3 length: 15 amino acids. V was pared by 5 bases and J by 9 bases, with 11 bases of the junction left unmatched.

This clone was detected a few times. CDR3 sequence: CASVRDRAGSEQFF. The CDR3 DNA reads as TGTGCCAGCGTCCGGGACAGGGCCGGGAGTGAGCAGTTCTTC. The chain employs TRBV2 and TRBJ2-1; TRBD1 aligns across 9 bases. Germline assignment: CDR1 SNHLY and CDR2 FYNNEI. The CDR3 covers 14 residues. V trimming: 8 bases; J trimming: 9 bases; junction bases outside the gene matches: 11. Filled out from reference TRBV2 and TRBJ2-1, the complete variable domain reads EPEVTQTPSHQVTQMGQEVILRCVPISNHLYFYWYRQILGQKVEFLVSFYNNEISEKSEIFDDQFSVERPDGSNFTLKIRSTKLEDSAMYFCASVRDRAGSEQFFGPGTRLTVL.

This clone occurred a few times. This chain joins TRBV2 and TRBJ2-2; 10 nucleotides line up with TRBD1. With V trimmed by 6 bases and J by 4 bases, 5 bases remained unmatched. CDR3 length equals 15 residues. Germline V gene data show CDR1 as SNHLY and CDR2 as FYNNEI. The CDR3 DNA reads TGTGCCAGCAGAGCGGGACAGGGGACCACCGGGGAGCTGTTTTTT. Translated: CASRAGQGTTGELFF.

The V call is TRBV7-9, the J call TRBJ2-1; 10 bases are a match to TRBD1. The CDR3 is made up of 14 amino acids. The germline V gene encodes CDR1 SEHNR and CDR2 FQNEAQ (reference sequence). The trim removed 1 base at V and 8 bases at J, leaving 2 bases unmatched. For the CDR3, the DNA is TGTGCCAGCAGCTTAGGACAGGGGGCCGATGAGCAGTTCTTC. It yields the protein CASSLGQGADEQFF.

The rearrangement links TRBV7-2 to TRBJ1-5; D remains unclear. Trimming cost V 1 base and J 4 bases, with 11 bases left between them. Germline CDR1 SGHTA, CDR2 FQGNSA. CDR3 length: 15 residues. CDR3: CASSLEEGPNQPQHF. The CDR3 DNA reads TGTGCCAGCAGCTTAGAAGAGGGTCCAAATCAGCCCCAGCATTTT.

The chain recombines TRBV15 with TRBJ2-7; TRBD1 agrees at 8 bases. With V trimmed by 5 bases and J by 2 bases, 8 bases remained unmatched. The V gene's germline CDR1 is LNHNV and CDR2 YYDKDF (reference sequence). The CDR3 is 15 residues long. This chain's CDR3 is CATSENRGFAYEQYF. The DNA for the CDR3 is TGTGCCACCAGCGAAAACAGGGGGTTCGCCTACGAGCAGTACTTC.

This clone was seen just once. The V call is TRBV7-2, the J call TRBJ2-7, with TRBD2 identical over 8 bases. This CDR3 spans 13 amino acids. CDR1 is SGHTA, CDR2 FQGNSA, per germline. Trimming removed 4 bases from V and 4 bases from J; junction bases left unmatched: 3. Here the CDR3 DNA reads TGTGCCAGCAGCTCGGGACTAGTTTACGAGCAGTACGTC. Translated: CASSSGLVYEQYV.

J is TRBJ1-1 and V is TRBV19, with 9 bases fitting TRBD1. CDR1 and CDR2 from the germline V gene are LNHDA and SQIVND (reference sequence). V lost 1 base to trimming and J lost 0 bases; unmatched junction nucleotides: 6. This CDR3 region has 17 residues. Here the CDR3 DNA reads TGTGCCAGTAGTATAGGGACAGGGGTCGGATTGAACACTGAAGCTTTCTTT. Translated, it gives CASSIGTGVGLNTEAFF.

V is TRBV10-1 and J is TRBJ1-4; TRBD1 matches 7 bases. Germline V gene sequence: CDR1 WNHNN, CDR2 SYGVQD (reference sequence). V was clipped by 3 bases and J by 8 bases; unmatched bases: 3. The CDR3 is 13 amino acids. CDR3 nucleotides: TGCGCCAGCAGTGACAGGGGGAACGAAAAACTGTTTTTT. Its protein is CASSDRGNEKLFF.

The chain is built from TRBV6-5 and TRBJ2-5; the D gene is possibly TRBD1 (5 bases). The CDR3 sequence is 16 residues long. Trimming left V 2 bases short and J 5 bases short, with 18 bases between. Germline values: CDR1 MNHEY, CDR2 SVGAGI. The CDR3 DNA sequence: TGTGCCAGCAGTTACCGCCCAGGGTCCGGGCCGGAGACCCAGTACTTC. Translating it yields CASSYRPGSGPETQYF.

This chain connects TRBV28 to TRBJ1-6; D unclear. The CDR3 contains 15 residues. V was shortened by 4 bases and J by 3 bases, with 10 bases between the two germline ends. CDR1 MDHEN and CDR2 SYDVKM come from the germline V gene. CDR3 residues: CASSSPRIYNSPLHF. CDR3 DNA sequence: TGTGCCAGCAGTTCCCCCAGGATCTATAATTCACCCCTCCACTTT.

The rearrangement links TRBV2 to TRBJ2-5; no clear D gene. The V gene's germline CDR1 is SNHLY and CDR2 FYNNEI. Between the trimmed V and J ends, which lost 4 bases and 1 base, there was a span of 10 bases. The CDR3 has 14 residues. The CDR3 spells CASSAPKPQETQYF. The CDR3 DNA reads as TGTGCCAGCAGTGCTCCAAAGCCCCAAGAGACCCAGTACTTC.